The present T cell receptor (beta chain) was sequenced within a study of T cells after yellow fever vaccination (dated by TCRdb to 2018 to 2020). Some background on the complete study: The SMART-Seq v4 Ultra Low Input RNA kit was used to prepare libraries from fractions with low cell numbers. To follow T-cell clones before and after primary and booster YFV17D yellow fever vaccination, bulk TCR alpha and beta repertoires were sequenced over time. The cohort comprised two healthy male donors, one aged 18 to 30 and one aged 30 to 40 years. Blood samples were taken at several timepoints before and after primary and secondary immunization, and bulk PBMC replicates and cell subsets were isolated.

TCR cDNA was synthesized by 5'RACE template switching, which introduced a universal primer site and unique molecular identifiers. Priming for cDNA synthesis came from both the TCR alpha and TCR beta constant segments. Library amplification used two PCR steps, and the second PCR step added sample barcodes and sequencing adapters. Sequencing of libraries was performed on Illumina HiSeq 2500 (2x100 bp) or NovaSeq (2x150 bp). Per the source publication's procedure: Demultiplexing of reads and collapsing into UMI consensus sequences were performed with MIGEC, and V(D)J alignment was carried out with MiXCR. Using edgeR on replicate PBMC samples, clonotypes were called vaccine-responding if FDR was below 0.01 and the log2 fold change was above 5 up to day 15. Each bulk clonotype was labeled CD4 or CD8 based on which sequenced repertoire, CD4 or CD8, contained the clonotype at higher abundance. The public reads were reanalyzed by TCRdb: fastp trimming at Q25, MiXCR alignment, in-frame beta chains only. Every entry covers one CDR3 protein and lists the most common genes and DNA from its rows. The V and J calls and clone size come from TCRdb's table, not from the authors' own analysis. Present in this sample are 620,000 or so distinct CDR3 sequences, 17% of which were seen just once. The ten largest clonotypes hold about 18% of the sample.

Summary of the overall study and its limitations: The secondary T-cell response was found to be weaker but faster than the primary response, with a peak reached on day 5 rather than on day 15. Computational filtering was needed because FACS-sorted repertoires could contain abundant contaminating clonotypes from the bulk population. A small fraction of clonotypes appeared in both the CD4 and CD8 compartments, likely as a result of convergent recombination. Because only a couple of donors were included in the study, the extent to which the findings can be generalized is limited. After the booster, most of the clones that had expanded following primary vaccination were detected again (roughly 96% of CD4 and around 90% of CD8), which suggests that memory was broadly maintained.

Comment on this clonotype: Its binding antigen is unknown. No much larger clone exists at a distance of one base, and base qualities are not known.

The label giving this sample's treatment or condition can be read as: live attenuated yellow fever vaccine strain. Two biological replicates of bulk PBMCs were collected at each blood-draw timepoint. PBMCs were isolated from peripheral blood using a standard Ficoll-Paque protocol. TriZol was used to extract RNA from bulk PBMCs, from CD4 and CD8 fractions, and from dextramer-positive and dextramer-negative fractions. This TCR derives from a young man who received the YFV17D yellow fever vaccine. This specimen was PBMCs, taken about 5 days after the first yellow fever vaccination.

The CDR3 reads as follows: CSARDSGQGADEQFF. The sequence in DNA is TGCAGTGCTAGAGATAGTGGACAGGGGGCCGATGAGCAGTTCTTC. The sequence joins TRBV20-1 to TRBJ2-1; 11 central nucleotides agree with TRBD1. V trim: 0 bases; J trim: 8 bases; unmatched bases: 6. Spanning cysteine to phenylalanine, the CDR3 consists of 15 amino acids. Kept here is only the CDR3 DNA, which spans 45 bases and is read in frame from base 1. Taken from the germline V gene (reference sequence), the CDR1 and CDR2 loops are DFQATT and SNEGSKA.